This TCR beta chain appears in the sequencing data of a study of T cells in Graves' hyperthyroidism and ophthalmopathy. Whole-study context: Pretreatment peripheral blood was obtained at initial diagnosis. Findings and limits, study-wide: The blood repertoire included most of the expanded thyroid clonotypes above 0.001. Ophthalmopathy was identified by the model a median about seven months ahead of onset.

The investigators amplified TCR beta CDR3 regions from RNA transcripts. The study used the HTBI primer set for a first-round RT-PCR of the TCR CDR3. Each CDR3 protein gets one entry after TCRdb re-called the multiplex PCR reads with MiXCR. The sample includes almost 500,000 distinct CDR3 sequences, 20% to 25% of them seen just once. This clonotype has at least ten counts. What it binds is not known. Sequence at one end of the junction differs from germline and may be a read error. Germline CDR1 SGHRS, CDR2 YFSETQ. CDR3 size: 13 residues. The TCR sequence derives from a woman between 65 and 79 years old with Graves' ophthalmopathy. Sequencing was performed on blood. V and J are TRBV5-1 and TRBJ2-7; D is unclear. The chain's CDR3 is CASSLAASYEQYF. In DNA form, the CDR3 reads TGTGCCAGCAGCTTGGCCGCATCCTACGAGCAGTACTTC. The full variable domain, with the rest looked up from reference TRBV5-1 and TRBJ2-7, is KAGVTQTPRYLIKTRGQQVTLSCSPISGHRSVSWYQQTPGQGLQFLFEYFSETQRNKGNFPGRFSGRQFSNSRSEMNVSTLELGDSALYLCASSLAASYEQYFGPGTRLTVT.